The 5 T cell receptor beta chains listed next were all sequenced from one sample in a study of blood T cell repertoires in COVID-19. The protocol was immunoSEQ multiplex PCR, while the TCRdb copy is restricted to in-frame clones and leaves out a portion. The sample lists about 190,000 clones; under 90% were seen once. Sequencing was done on a sample of peripheral blood. These receptors were collected from a man aged 25 to 40 with active or convalescent COVID-19.

This chain joins TRBV25-1 and TRBJ1-1, with TRBD1 as a possible D gene (6 bases). There are 13 residues in the CDR3. Trimming cost V 6 bases and J 4 bases, with 12 bases left between them. Germline values: CDR1 MGHDK, CDR2 SYGVNS. DNA of the CDR3: TGTGCCAGCAGGGACAGATCCAGCACTGAAGCTTTCTTT. Its protein product is CASRDRSSTEAFF.

The rearrangement joins TRBV30 to TRBJ1-1; D unclear. This CDR3 is built from 13 residues. Germline V gene sequence: CDR1 GTSNPN, CDR2 SVGIG (reference sequence). Trimming took 0 bases from V and 6 from J, leaving 11 bases between them. The DNA for the CDR3 is TGTGCCTGGAGTGTCTCACAGCTGGCTGAAGCTTTCTTT. Translating it yields CAWSVSQLAEAFF.

The CDR3 protein is CASSLSDASNEKLFF. CDR3 sequence (DNA): TGTGCCAGCAGCTTAAGCGACGCGTCTAATGAAAAACTGTTTTTT. The chain employs TRBV7-6 and TRBJ1-4, with D unresolved. V was clipped by 2 bases and J by 3 bases, with 10 bases between them. Germline V gene data show CDR1 as SGHVS and CDR2 as FNYEAQ. CDR3 length: 15 residues.

The rearrangement joins TRBV10-3 to TRBJ2-7; unclear D gene. Germline loops: CDR1 ENHRY, CDR2 SYGVKD. This CDR3 is 12 amino acids long. V lost 6 bases and J 2 bases, leaving 8 bases between the germline ends. DNA of the CDR3: TGTGCCATCAGCACGACTGCCTACGAGCAGTACGTC. This gives the protein CAISTTAYEQYV.

The chain combines TRBV4-1 with TRBJ2-2, with D unresolved. The germline V and J ends were trimmed by 1 base and 0 bases, with 9 bases remaining between them. The CDR3 totals 16 residues. Germline V CDR1 and CDR2: MGHRA, YSYEKL. The DNA for the CDR3 is TGCGCCAGCAGCCAAGCTCCTCCCCCGAACACCGGGGAGCTGTTTTTT. Amino acid sequence: CASSQAPPPNTGELFF.